This passage covers 9 T cell receptor beta chains from one sample sequenced in a study of T cell repertoires in cytomegalovirus infection. One entry per CDR3 protein, called by TCRdb with MiXCR from the reads. Of a few hundred thousand distinct CDR3 sequences listed, around a tenth are singletons. Sequenced material: PBMCs. Source of these receptors: a human donor in good health (CMV status not recorded). Some clones in this sample may be carry-over from other donors' samples.

This clonotype showed up just a few times. The V and J genes are TRBV7-9 and TRBJ2-2, with D possibly TRBD1 on 6 matching bases. The CDR3 runs to 14 residues. Germline V gene data show CDR1 as SEHNR and CDR2 as FQNEAQ (reference sequence). V was shortened by 6 bases and J by 0 bases, with 8 bases between the two germline ends. The CDR3 protein is CASRDSPNTGELFF. The CDR3 DNA is TGTGCCAGCAGGGACAGCCCGAACACCGGGGAGCTGTTTTTT.

This clonotype was detected ten times or more. The rearrangement uses TRBV4-3 and TRBJ2-1, with 8 bases that match TRBD2. The V gene end was trimmed by 0 bases and the J gene end by 0 bases; junction bases not matched to a gene: 13. CDR1 and CDR2 (germline): LGHNA, YSLEER. This CDR3 has 20 amino acids. The CDR3 sequence is CASSQDGASGPMSSYNEQFF. The CDR3, as DNA: TGCGCCAGCAGCCAAGATGGGGCTAGCGGGCCTATGAGCTCCTACAATGAGCAGTTCTTC.

The chain recombines TRBV7-2 with TRBJ2-5; 8 bases line up with TRBD2. The length of the CDR3 is 18 residues. V was pared by 5 bases and J by 7 bases, with 21 bases of the junction left unmatched. Germline V CDR1 and CDR2: SGHTA, FQGNSA. DNA of the CDR3: TGTGCCAGCAGCGACCTCGGGACTAGTGGGGGGGGTGGGAGGACCCAGTACTTC. Its protein is CASSDLGTSGGGGRTQYF. Together with reference TRBV7-2 and TRBJ2-5, the CDR3 gives the full variable domain: GAGVSQSPSNKVTEKGKDVELRCDPISGHTALYWYRQSLGQGLEFLIYFQGNSAPDKSGLPSDRFSAERTGGSVSTLTIQRTQQEDSAVYLCASSDLGTSGGGGRTQYFGPGTRLLVL.

In this sample, this clonotype turned up a few times. The chain uses TRBV12-5 and TRBJ2-1, with D possibly TRBD2 on 5 matching bases. The CDR3 has 15 residues. The V and J ends lost 0 bases and 5 bases respectively, with 11 bases between them. Per germline, CDR1 LGHNT and CDR2 FRNRAP. Here the CDR3 reads CASGLVRGPNNEQFF. In DNA form, the CDR3 reads TGTGCTAGTGGTTTGGTACGGGGTCCTAACAATGAGCAGTTCTTC.

This clonotype was seen ten or more times. This rearrangement joins TRBV7-3 to TRBJ2-1; D uncertain. The CDR3 has 13 amino acids. Trimming cost V 5 bases and J 5 bases, with 10 bases left between them. Germline-derived CDR1 and CDR2 are SGHTA and FQGTGA. The CDR3, as DNA: TGTGCCAGCAGCCAATATACGGACAATGAGCAGTTCTTC. Translating it yields CASSQYTDNEQFF.

The V call is TRBV7-6, the J call TRBJ2-3; 10 bases fit TRBD1. Trimming took 5 bases from V and 7 from J; bases not matched to a gene: 6. Per the germline V gene, CDR1 is SGHVS and CDR2 is FNYEAQ. The CDR3 covers 14 residues. CDR3 protein: CASSLTGGGNTQYF. The DNA for the CDR3 is TGTGCCAGCAGCCTGACAGGGGGCGGGAATACGCAGTATTTT.

This clonotype has a count of ten or more. The genes are TRBV12-3 or TRBV12-4 and TRBJ2-5; 8 bases map to TRBD2. This CDR3 is 15 amino acids long. J gave up 7 bases and V 6 bases, and 13 bases lay outside the gene matches. The CDR3 loop reads CASSPWGSGEVTQYF. In nucleotides, the CDR3 is TGTGCCAGCAGCCCTTGGGGTAGCGGGGAGGTGACCCAGTACTTC.

This clonotype was counted many times. V and J are TRBV20-1 and TRBJ1-2; maybe TRBD1 (6 bases). Germline V lookup: CDR1 DFQATT, CDR2 SNEGSKA (reference sequence). Trimming took 3 bases from V and 5 from J, leaving 19 bases between them. The CDR3 contains 15 residues. The CDR3: CSASYSGGRGYGYTF. The CDR3 region has the DNA TGCAGTGCTAGTTATTCTGGGGGGCGAGGGTATGGCTACACCTTC.

This clonotype was picked up many times. In DNA, the CDR3 is TGTGCCAGCAGCTTAGGACATTCTACGGAGACCCAGTACTTC. The encoded protein is CASSLGHSTETQYF. The rearrangement uses TRBV7-2 and TRBJ2-5; no reliable D call. The CDR3 length is 14 residues. V was cut by 1 base and J by 5 bases, with 11 bases left in between. Germline CDR1 and CDR2: SGHTA and FQGNSA.